The rows below give T cell receptor beta chains drawn from one sample of a study of blood T cell repertoires in COVID-19. Profiling relied on immunoSEQ multiplex PCR, and the TCRdb table lists in-frame clones only, not all of them. The sample carries under 200,000 clones, 70% to 90% recorded once. The sequenced material came from peripheral blood. The receptors were sampled from a man between 60 and 70 years old with COVID-19, enrolled during active disease. The CDR3 runs from the conserved cysteine through the conserved F or W. D genes are given only for firm matches. The size entry is marked missing in some rows and otherwise reads once, few, many or a size class.

v_gene: TRBV7-8
j_gene: TRBJ1-6
abundance: -
d_gene: TRBD1
CDR3aa: CASSPGQAEHSPLHF
CDR3nt: TGTGCCAGCTCTCCGGGACAGGCCGAACATTCACCCCTCCACTTT

v_gene: TRBV6-4
j_gene: TRBJ1-2
abundance: -
d_gene: TRBD1
CDR3aa: CASSATGGIFYTF
CDR3nt: TGTGCCAGCAGTGCGACAGGGGGGATCTTCTACACCTTC

v_gene: TRBV6-2/TRBV6-3
j_gene: TRBJ2-7
abundance: -
d_gene: TRBD2
CDR3aa: CASSYISGGATYEQYF
CDR3nt: TGTGCCAGCAGTTATATCAGCGGGGGGGCAACATACGAGCAGTACTTC

v_gene: TRBV10-3
j_gene: TRBJ1-2
abundance: -
d_gene: TRBD1
CDR3aa: CAISESETGDYGYTF
CDR3nt: TGTGCCATCAGTGAGTCCGAGACAGGGGACTATGGCTACACCTTC

v_gene: TRBV7-9
j_gene: TRBJ1-6
abundance: -
d_gene: -
CDR3aa: CASSLRAGGHNSPLHF
CDR3nt: TGTGCCAGCAGCTTACGTGCCGGGGGACATAATTCACCCCTCCACTTT

v_gene: TRBV2
j_gene: TRBJ1-4
abundance: few
d_gene: -
CDR3aa: CASSGGSTNEKLFF
CDR3nt: TGTGCCAGCAGTGGGGGCTCCACTAATGAAAAACTGTTTTTT

v_gene: TRBV28
j_gene: TRBJ1-5
abundance: -
d_gene: -
CDR3aa: CASSPQGYSNQPQHF
CDR3nt: TGTGCCAGCAGTCCCCAGGGTTATAGCAATCAGCCCCAGCATTTT

v_gene: TRBV27
j_gene: TRBJ1-2
abundance: -
d_gene: TRBD1
CDR3aa: CASSFGGRTGGGMDYGYTF
CDR3nt: TGTGCCAGCAGTTTCGGGGGCCGGACAGGGGGCGGGATGGACTATGGCTACACCTTC

v_gene: TRBV6-5
j_gene: TRBJ1-2
abundance: -
d_gene: TRBD1
CDR3aa: CASNRGRGYGYTF
CDR3nt: TGTGCCAGTAACAGGGGGCGCGGCTATGGCTACACCTTC

v_gene: TRBV7-2
j_gene: TRBJ1-3
abundance: -
d_gene: -
CDR3aa: CASSLAARTGNTIYF
CDR3nt: TGTGCCAGCAGCTTAGCGGCCAGGACTGGAAACACCATATATTTT

v_gene: TRBV19
j_gene: TRBJ1-1
abundance: -
d_gene: -
CDR3aa: CATRRGFGTEAFF
CDR3nt: TGTGCCACCCGACGGGGATTTGGAACTGAAGCTTTCTTT

v_gene: TRBV7-8
j_gene: TRBJ1-3
abundance: -
d_gene: -
CDR3aa: CASSSGGSGNTIYF
CDR3nt: TGTGCCAGCAGCTCCGGGGGGTCTGGAAACACCATATATTTT

v_gene: TRBV10-3
j_gene: TRBJ1-2
abundance: once
d_gene: -
CDR3aa: CAIGAIGGGGYGYTF
CDR3nt: TGTGCCATCGGTGCCATCGGGGGAGGTGGCTATGGCTACACCTTC

v_gene: TRBV24-1
j_gene: TRBJ1-1
abundance: few
d_gene: -
CDR3aa: CATRDGRGGIEAFF
CDR3nt: TGTGCCACCCGTGACGGGCGGGGTGGGATTGAAGCTTTCTTT

v_gene: TRBV19
j_gene: TRBJ1-5
abundance: -
d_gene: -
CDR3aa: CASNQGNQPQHF
CDR3nt: TGTGCCAGTAACCAGGGCAATCAGCCCCAGCATTTT

v_gene: TRBV4-2
j_gene: TRBJ1-3
abundance: -
d_gene: -
CDR3aa: CASSQTGGLPFIHPYF
CDR3nt: TGTGCCAGCAGCCAAACGGGGGGGCTTCCCTTTATTCACCCATATTTT

v_gene: TRBV5-1
j_gene: TRBJ2-1
abundance: -
d_gene: TRBD2
CDR3aa: CASSGLSGSSNNEQFF
CDR3nt: TGCGCCAGCAGCGGACTGAGCGGGAGTTCTAACAATGAGCAGTTCTTC

v_gene: TRBV18
j_gene: TRBJ1-1
abundance: once
d_gene: TRBD1
CDR3aa: CASSHGQGGTEAFF
CDR3nt: TGTGCCAGCTCACACGGACAGGGGGGCACTGAAGCTTTCTTT

v_gene: TRBV24-1
j_gene: TRBJ1-2
abundance: -
d_gene: -
CDR3aa: CATSDPAGPSYGYTF
CDR3nt: TGTGCCACCAGTGATCCTGCGGGACCTAGCTATGGCTACACCTTC

v_gene: TRBV3-1/TRBV3-2
j_gene: TRBJ1-1
abundance: -
d_gene: TRBD1
CDR3aa: CASSLTGEAFF
CDR3nt: TGTGCCAGCAGCTTGACAGGGGAAGCTTTCTTT

v_gene: TRBV5-5
j_gene: TRBJ2-1
abundance: -
d_gene: TRBD2
CDR3aa: CASSLVASGINEQFF
CDR3nt: TGTGCCAGCAGCTTGGTGGCTAGCGGCATCAATGAGCAGTTCTTC

v_gene: TRBV6-4
j_gene: TRBJ2-1
abundance: -
d_gene: TRBD2
CDR3aa: CASSERTLAGGPLNEQFF
CDR3nt: TGTGCCAGCAGTGAACGCACACTAGCGGGGGGGCCTCTCAATGAGCAGTTCTTC

v_gene: TRBV7-8
j_gene: TRBJ1-4
abundance: -
d_gene: TRBD1
CDR3aa: CASSPSRTGADEKLFF
CDR3nt: TGTGCCAGCAGCCCCTCCCGGACAGGGGCGGATGAAAAACTGTTTTTT

v_gene: TRBV7-2
j_gene: TRBJ1-5
abundance: -
d_gene: -
CDR3aa: CASSFQTGSSNQPQHF
CDR3nt: TGTGCCAGCAGCTTTCAAACAGGGTCTAGCAATCAGCCCCAGCATTTT

v_gene: TRBV18
j_gene: TRBJ2-7
abundance: -
d_gene: -
CDR3aa: CASSPTLYGNYAMIYEQYF
CDR3nt: TGTGCCAGCTCACCAACACTATATGGTAACTACGCTATGATTTACGAGCAGTACTTC

v_gene: TRBV27
j_gene: TRBJ1-2
abundance: once
d_gene: TRBD1
CDR3aa: CASSLSGTPVGAGGGYTF
CDR3nt: TGTGCCAGCAGTTTATCGGGAACCCCGGTCGGGGCAGGGGGTGGCTACACCTTC

v_gene: TRBV6-2/TRBV6-3
j_gene: TRBJ1-1
abundance: -
d_gene: TRBD1
CDR3aa: CASIPPYRQGATEAFF
CDR3nt: TGTGCCAGCATCCCCCCCTATAGGCAGGGGGCCACTGAAGCTTTCTTT

v_gene: TRBV7-6
j_gene: TRBJ1-6
abundance: -
d_gene: -
CDR3aa: CASSPEPGVASPLHF
CDR3nt: TGTGCCAGCAGCCCCGAACCGGGGGTGGCGTCACCCCTCCACTTT

v_gene: TRBV12-3/TRBV12-4
j_gene: TRBJ2-1
abundance: -
d_gene: TRBD1
CDR3aa: CASSDTGGGFF
CDR3nt: TGTGCCAGCAGTGATACAGGGGGCGGGTTCTTC

v_gene: TRBV9
j_gene: TRBJ1-1
abundance: once
d_gene: -
CDR3aa: CASSVGGVIGTLTEAFF
CDR3nt: TGTGCCAGCAGCGTCGGTGGGGTGATAGGGACATTAACTGAAGCTTTCTTT

v_gene: TRBV7-3
j_gene: TRBJ1-5
abundance: -
d_gene: TRBD1
CDR3aa: CASSLRPPGQGDQPQHF
CDR3nt: TGTGCCAGCAGCTTAAGGCCCCCTGGACAGGGAGATCAGCCCCAGCATTTT